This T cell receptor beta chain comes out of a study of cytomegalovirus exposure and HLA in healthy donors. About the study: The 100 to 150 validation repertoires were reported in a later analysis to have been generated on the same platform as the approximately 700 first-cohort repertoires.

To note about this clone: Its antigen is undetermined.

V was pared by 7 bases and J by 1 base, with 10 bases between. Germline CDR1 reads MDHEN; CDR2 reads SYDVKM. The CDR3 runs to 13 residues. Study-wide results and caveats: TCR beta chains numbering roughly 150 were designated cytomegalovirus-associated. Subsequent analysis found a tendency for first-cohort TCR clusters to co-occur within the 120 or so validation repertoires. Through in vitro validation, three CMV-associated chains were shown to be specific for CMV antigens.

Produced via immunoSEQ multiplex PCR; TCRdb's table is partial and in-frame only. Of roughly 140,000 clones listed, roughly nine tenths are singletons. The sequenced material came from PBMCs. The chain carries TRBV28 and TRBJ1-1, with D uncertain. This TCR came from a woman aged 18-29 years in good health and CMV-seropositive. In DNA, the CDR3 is TGTGCCAGCACCCAAGCAGGGAACACTGAAGCTTTCTTT. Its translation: CASTQAGNTEAFF.